This T cell receptor (beta chain) was documented in a study of blood T cell repertoires in COVID-19. For the study at large: Sites across the United States, Italy and Spain contributed samples from acute and convalescent COVID-19. T cells, B-cell-depleted T cells, or PBMCs supplied cDNA or gDNA.

Seattle researchers signed up patients amid active infection and tracked them longitudinally. Authors' data handling: For nucleated cells, counts were estimated from reference gene primer amplification. Sequencing was performed with immunoSEQ multiplex PCR; in TCRdb, only in-frame clones are kept and a portion is missing. The V and J calls and the clone size are those of that table, but D and trimming were determined from the DNA. There are over 250,000 clones in the sample; about 90% occur only once, and approximately 6% lies in the top ten. Trimming removed 7 bases from V and 3 bases from J, with 25 bases in between. Germline CDR1 reads GTSNPN; CDR2 reads SVGIG (reference sequence). This CDR3 contains 16 residues.

The V and J genes are TRBV30 and TRBJ2-7, with D possibly matching TRBD1 (6 bases). This clonotype originated in a woman between 45 and 65 years old with COVID-19, enrolled during active disease. Sequencing was performed on peripheral blood. For the CDR3, the DNA is TGTGCCTACCAGCCGAAGGGACAAAGGCCTTACTACGAGCAGTACTTC. Translating it yields CAYQPKGQRPYYEQYF.